This T cell receptor beta chain was retrieved from a study of T cells after yellow fever vaccination. General study points: In FACS-sorted repertoires, abundant clonotypes from the bulk population could appear as contaminants.

CDR1 is SEHNR, CDR2 FQNEAQ, per germline (reference sequence). V lost 2 bases and J lost 0, with 7 bases in between. The CDR3 is 15 amino acids. One entry per CDR3 protein, called by TCRdb with MiXCR from the 5' RACE reads. Among 300,000 to 400,000 distinct CDR3 sequences listed, roughly 8.4% were seen once. Comments on this clonotype: Its antigen is unidentified.

This TCR derives from a man aged 18 to 29 who received the YFV17D yellow fever vaccine. The input for sequencing was PBMCs, taken roughly 45 days after the first yellow fever vaccination. This sequence joins TRBV7-9 and TRBJ1-4; D not certain. CDR3 DNA sequence: TGTGCCAGCAGCTTAAGGGAAGCAACTAATGAAAAACTGTTTTTT. Encoded protein: CASSLREATNEKLFF.